The TCR beta chain under discussion was sequenced for a study of T cell responses to AZD1222 COVID-19 vaccine. Points from the study as a whole: Regions 160-218 and 743-854 dominated among vaccine-associated CD4 TCRs spanning spike. Of the AZD1222 recipients, only six or seven were seropositive at baseline. With two AZD1222 doses given, Spike-specific TCR breadth and depth both rose. Reportedly, nearly half the spike-specific TCRs target unmutated variant regions.

This table comes from immunoSEQ multiplex PCR, and its TCRdb copy is limited to in-frame clones, with some not included. The sample records about 140,000 clones, approximately 90% being singletons. With respect to this clone: The antigen is undetermined.

The sequence was collected from an adult who received the AZD1222 COVID-19 vaccine. Sequencing used peripheral blood, obtained 28 days after the second AZD1222 dose.

CDR3 in DNA: TGTGCCAGCAGTTCCCTCTTAGGGGGGACTGGCTACACCTTC. Translation gives CASSSLLGGTGYTF. This sequence joins TRBV6-5 and TRBJ1-2; a possible D gene is TRBD1 (6 bases). V was trimmed by 4 bases and J by 7 bases, leaving 16 bases between them. Germline V gives CDR1 MNHEY, CDR2 SVGAGI. The CDR3 totals 14 residues.